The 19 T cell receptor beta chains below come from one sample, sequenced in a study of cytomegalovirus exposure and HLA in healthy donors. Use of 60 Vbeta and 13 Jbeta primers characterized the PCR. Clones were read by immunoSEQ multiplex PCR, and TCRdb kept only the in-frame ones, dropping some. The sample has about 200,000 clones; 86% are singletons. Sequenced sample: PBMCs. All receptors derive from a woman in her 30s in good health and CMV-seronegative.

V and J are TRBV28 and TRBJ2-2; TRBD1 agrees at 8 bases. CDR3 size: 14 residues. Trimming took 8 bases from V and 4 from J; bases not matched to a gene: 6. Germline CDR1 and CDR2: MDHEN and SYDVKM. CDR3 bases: TGTGCCAGCGCCCGGGACAGGAGCACCGGGGAGCTGTTTTTT. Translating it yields CASARDRSTGELFF.

The CDR3 is CASSLTAGEQFF. The CDR3 DNA is TGTGCCAGCAGCTTGACCGCGGGTGAGCAGTTCTTC. The chain joins TRBV11-3 to TRBJ2-1; tentative D call: TRBD2 (5 bases). Germline V lookup: CDR1 SGHNT, CDR2 YENEEA. The CDR3 covers 12 residues. The V and J ends lost 3 bases and 9 bases respectively, with 9 bases between them.

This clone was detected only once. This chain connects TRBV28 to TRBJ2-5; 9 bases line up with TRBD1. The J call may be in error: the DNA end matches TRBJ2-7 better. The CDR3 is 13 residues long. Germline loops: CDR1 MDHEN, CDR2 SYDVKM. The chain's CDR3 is CASVLQGAHEQYF. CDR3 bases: TGTGCCAGCGTACTACAGGGGGCACACGAGCAGTACTTC.

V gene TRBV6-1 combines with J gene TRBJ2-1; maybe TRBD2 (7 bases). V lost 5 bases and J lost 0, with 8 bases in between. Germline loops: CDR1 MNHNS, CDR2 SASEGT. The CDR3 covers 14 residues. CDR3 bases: TGTGCCAGCAGTCGGGGGGCCTCCTACAATGAGCAGTTCTTC. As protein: CASSRGASYNEQFF.

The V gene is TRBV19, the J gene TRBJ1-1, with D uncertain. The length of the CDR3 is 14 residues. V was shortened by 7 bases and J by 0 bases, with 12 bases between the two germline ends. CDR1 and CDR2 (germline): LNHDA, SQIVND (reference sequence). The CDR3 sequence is CASTLGGMNTEAFF. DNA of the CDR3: TGTGCCAGTACCTTGGGAGGGATGAACACTGAAGCTTTCTTT. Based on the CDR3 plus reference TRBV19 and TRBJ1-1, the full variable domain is DGGITQSPKYLFRKEGQNVTLSCEQNLNHDAMYWYRQDPGQGLRLIYYSQIVNDFQKGDIAEGYSVSREKKESFPLTVTSAQKNPTAFYLCASTLGGMNTEAFFGQGTRLTVV.

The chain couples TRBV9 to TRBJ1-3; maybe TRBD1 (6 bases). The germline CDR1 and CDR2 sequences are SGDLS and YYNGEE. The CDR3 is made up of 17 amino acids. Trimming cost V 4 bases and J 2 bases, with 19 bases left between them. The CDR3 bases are TGTGCCAGCAGCCATACCACAGGGAACCCAACTGGAAACACCATATATTTT. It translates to CASSHTTGNPTGNTIYF.

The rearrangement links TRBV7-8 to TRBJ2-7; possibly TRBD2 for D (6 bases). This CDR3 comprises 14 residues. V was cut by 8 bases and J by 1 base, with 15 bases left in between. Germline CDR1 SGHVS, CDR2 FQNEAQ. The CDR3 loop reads CASSGGVYSYEQYF. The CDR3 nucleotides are TGTGCCAGCTCTGGCGGGGTTTATTCCTACGAGCAGTACTTC.

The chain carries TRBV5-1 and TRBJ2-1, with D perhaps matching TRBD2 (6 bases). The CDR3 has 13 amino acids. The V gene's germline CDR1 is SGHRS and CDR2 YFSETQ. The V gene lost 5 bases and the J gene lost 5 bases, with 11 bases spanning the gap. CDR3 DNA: TGCGCCAGCAGGGAGGGTGGGAACAATGAGCAGTTCTTC. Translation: CASREGGNNEQFF.

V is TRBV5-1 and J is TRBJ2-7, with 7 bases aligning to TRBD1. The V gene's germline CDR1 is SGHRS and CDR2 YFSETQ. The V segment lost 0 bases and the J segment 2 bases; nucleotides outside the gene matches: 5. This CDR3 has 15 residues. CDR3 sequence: CASSLEGQRTYEQYF. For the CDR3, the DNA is TGCGCCAGCAGCTTGGAGGGACAGAGAACCTACGAGCAGTACTTC.

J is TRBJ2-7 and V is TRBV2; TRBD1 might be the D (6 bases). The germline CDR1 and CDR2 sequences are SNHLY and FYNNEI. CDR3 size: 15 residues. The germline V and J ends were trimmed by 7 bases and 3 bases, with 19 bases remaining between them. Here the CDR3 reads CASMGAFERYYEQYF. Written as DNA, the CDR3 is TGTGCCAGCATGGGGGCTTTTGAGAGATACTACGAGCAGTACTTC.

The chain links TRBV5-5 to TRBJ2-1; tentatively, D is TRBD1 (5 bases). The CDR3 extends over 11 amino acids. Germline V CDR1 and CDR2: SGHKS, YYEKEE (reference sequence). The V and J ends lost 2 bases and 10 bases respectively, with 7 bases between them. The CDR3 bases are TGTGCCAGCAGCTTAACAGGCGAGCAGTTCTTC. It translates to CASSLTGEQFF.

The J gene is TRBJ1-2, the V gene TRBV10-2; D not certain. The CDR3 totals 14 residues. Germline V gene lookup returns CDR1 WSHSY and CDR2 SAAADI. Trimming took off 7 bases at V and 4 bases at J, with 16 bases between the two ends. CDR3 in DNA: TGCGCCAGCACCCCCGCCGGGTATACCTATGGCTACACCTTC. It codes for CASTPAGYTYGYTF.

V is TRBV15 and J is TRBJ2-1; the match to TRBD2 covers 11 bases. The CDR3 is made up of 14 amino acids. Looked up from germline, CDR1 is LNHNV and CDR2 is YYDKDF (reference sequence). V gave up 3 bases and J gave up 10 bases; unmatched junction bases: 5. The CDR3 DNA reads TGTGCCACCAGCAGGGTACTAGCGGGAGACGAGCAGTTCTTC. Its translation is CATSRVLAGDEQFF. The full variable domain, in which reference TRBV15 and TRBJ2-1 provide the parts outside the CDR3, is DAMVIQNPRYQVTQFGKPVTLSCSQTLNHNVMYWYQQKSSQAPKLLFHYYDKDFNNEADTPDNFQSRRPNTSFCFLDIRSPGLGDTAMYLCATSRVLAGDEQFFGPGTRLTVL.

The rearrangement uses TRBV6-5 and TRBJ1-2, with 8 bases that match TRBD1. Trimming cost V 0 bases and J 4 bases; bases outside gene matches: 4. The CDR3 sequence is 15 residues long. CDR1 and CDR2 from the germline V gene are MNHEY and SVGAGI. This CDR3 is CASSYSRQGAYGYTF. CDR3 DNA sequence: TGTGCCAGCAGTTACTCGAGGCAGGGGGCCTATGGCTACACCTTC.

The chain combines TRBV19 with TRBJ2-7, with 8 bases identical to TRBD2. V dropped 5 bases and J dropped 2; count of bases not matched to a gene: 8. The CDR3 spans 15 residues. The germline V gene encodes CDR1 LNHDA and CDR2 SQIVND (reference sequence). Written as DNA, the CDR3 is TGTGCCAGTAGTCTGCGGACTAGCCAGGCCTACGAGCAGTACTTC. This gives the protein CASSLRTSQAYEQYF.

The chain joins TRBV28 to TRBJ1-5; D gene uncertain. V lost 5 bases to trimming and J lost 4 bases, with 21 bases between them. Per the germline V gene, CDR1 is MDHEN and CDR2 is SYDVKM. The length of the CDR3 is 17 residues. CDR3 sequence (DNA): TGTGCCAGCAGTCCATCCCCCGTGTTGAGGAGGAATCAGCCCCAGCATTTT. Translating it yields CASSPSPVLRRNQPQHF.

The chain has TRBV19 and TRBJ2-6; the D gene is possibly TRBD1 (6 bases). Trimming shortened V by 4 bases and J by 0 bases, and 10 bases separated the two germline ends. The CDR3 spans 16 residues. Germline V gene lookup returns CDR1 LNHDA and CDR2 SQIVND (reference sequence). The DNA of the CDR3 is TGTGCCAGTAGTAGGGGACAAAGCTCTGGGGCCAACGTCCTGACTTTC. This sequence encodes CASSRGQSSGANVLTF.

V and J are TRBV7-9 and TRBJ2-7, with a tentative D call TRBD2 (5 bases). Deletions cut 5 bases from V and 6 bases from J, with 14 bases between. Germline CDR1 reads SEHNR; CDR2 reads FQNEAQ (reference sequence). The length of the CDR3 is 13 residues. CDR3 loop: CASSLPSGLEQYF. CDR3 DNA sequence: TGTGCCAGCAGCCTACCCAGCGGCCTCGAGCAGTACTTC.

The chain's CDR3 is CASSVDGSSGNTIYF. The CDR3 DNA reads as TGTGCCAGCAGCGTAGATGGTAGCTCTGGAAACACCATATATTTT. The chain recombines TRBV9 with TRBJ1-3, with D uncertain. The CDR3 totals 15 residues. Germline CDR1 SGDLS, CDR2 YYNGEE. V was trimmed by 0 bases and J by 0 bases, leaving 7 bases between them.